Shown below are 16 T cell receptor beta chains from a single sample sequenced in a study of CD8+ T cells in alopecia areata. Treatment here: oral pan-JAK inhibitor, 5-10 mg twice daily. cDNA serving as the sequencing template came from extracted, reverse transcribed RNA. Sequencing was performed with immunoSEQ multiplex PCR; in TCRdb, only in-frame clones are kept and a portion is missing. Of more than 200,000 clones in the sample, 43% were seen once. The sequencing here drew on CD4+ T cells sorted from blood, taken at approximately week 36, from a patient treated with tofacitinib. These TCRs come from a human donor with alopecia areata.

The chain recombines TRBV25-1 with TRBJ2-7, with 8 bases aligning to TRBD1. In germline, CDR1 is MGHDK, CDR2 SYGVNS. CDR3 length: 16 amino acids. V dropped 2 bases and J dropped 3; count of bases not matched to a gene: 9. In nucleotides, the CDR3 is TGTGCCAGCAGTGAAAACAGGGGGTCCTCTAGCTACGAGCAGTACTTC. Translated: CASSENRGSSSYEQYF.

The chain uses TRBV6-1 and TRBJ1-5; D is ambiguous. The germline gives CDR1 MNHNS, CDR2 SASEGT. CDR3 length equals 15 residues. V was shortened by 6 bases and J by 3 bases, with 15 bases between the two germline ends. CDR3 nucleotide sequence: TGTGCCAGCAGCGGGGTGGGCAGGAACAATCAGCCCCAGCATTTT. Protein sequence: CASSGVGRNNQPQHF.

The chain employs TRBV11-2 and TRBJ2-3; D unclear. The germline V gene has CDR1 SGHAT and CDR2 FQNNGV. Trimming removed 5 bases from V and 0 bases from J, with 18 bases in between. CDR3 size: 17 residues. Here the CDR3 DNA reads TGTGCCAGCAGCCCCAGACCCCGCGGACCTAGCACAGATACGCAGTATTTT. Translated, it gives CASSPRPRGPSTDTQYF.

This clone occurred a few times. The chain is built from TRBV15 and TRBJ2-1; no clear D gene. Trimming removed 0 bases from V and 5 bases from J, with 14 bases in between. CDR3 length: 16 amino acids. Germline assignment: CDR1 LNHNV and CDR2 YYDKDF (reference sequence). In DNA form, the CDR3 reads TGTGCCACCAGCAGAGATCTATCTACCGTAAACAATGAGCAGTTCTTC. Protein product: CATSRDLSTVNNEQFF.

This clone was seen only a few times. The chain uses TRBV4-2 and TRBJ2-1, with TRBD2 matching 10 bases. CDR3 length: 18 residues. Germline lookup yields CDR1 LGHNA and CDR2 YNFKEQ. Losses at the gene ends were 1 base for V and 0 bases for J; bases not matched to a gene: 6. CDR3 DNA: TGTGCCAGCAGCCAAGCTCCTAGCGGGAGAGGCTCCTACAATGAGCAGTTCTTC. Translated: CASSQAPSGRGSYNEQFF.

The rearrangement joins TRBV5-4 to TRBJ2-1, with D possibly being TRBD2 (5 bases). This CDR3 has 14 residues. Trimming left V 4 bases short and J 4 bases short, with 12 bases between. Germline loops: CDR1 SGHNT, CDR2 YYREEE (reference sequence). The CDR3 nucleotides are TGTGCCAGCAGCAGAACCGGACTTTACAATGAGCAGTTCTTC. Its protein product is CASSRTGLYNEQFF.

The V and J genes are TRBV7-8 and TRBJ2-6; the match to TRBD2 covers 12 bases. Trimming took 6 bases from V and 0 from J; bases not matched to a gene: 6. The CDR3 is 18 amino acids. Germline V gives CDR1 SGHVS, CDR2 FQNEAQ. CDR3 DNA sequence: TGTGCCAGCAGGGGGACTAGCGGGCTGACCTCTGGGGCCAACGTCCTGACTTTC. Protein sequence: CASRGTSGLTSGANVLTF.

This clone was detected a few times. This CDR3 reads CASSSLLSYEQYF. CDR3 sequence (DNA): TGTGCCAGCAGCTCCCTCCTGTCCTACGAGCAGTACTTC. The chain is built from TRBV7-9 and TRBJ2-7; D unresolved. Germline V gene lookup returns CDR1 SEHNR and CDR2 FQNEAQ (reference sequence). Trimming cost V 4 bases and J 1 base, with 8 bases left between them. This CDR3 spans 13 amino acids.

The rearrangement links TRBV14 to TRBJ2-1; TRBD1 is a possible D gene (6 bases). V was trimmed by 1 base and J by 0 bases, leaving 7 bases between them. The CDR3 loop spans 15 amino acids. Germline assignment: CDR1 SGHDN and CDR2 FVKESK. The CDR3 spells CASSQVRGSYNEQFF. The CDR3 nucleotides read TGTGCCAGCAGCCAAGTCAGGGGCTCCTACAATGAGCAGTTCTTC. The variable domain in full, completed from reference TRBV14 and TRBJ2-1, reads EAGVTQFPSHSVIEKGQTVTLRCDPISGHDNLYWYRRVMGKEIKFLLHFVKESKQDESGMPNNRFLAERTGGTYSTLKVQPAELEDSGVYFCASSQVRGSYNEQFFGPGTRLTVL.

This chain connects TRBV19 to TRBJ2-1; 8 bases are a match to TRBD2. Trimming cost V 4 bases and J 15 bases; bases outside gene matches: 8. CDR3 length: 12 amino acids. Germline V gene sequence: CDR1 LNHDA, CDR2 SQIVND (reference sequence). CDR3 amino acids: CASSTRTSRRFF. For the CDR3, the DNA is TGTGCCAGTAGTACCCGGACTAGCAGGAGGTTCTTC.

V and J are TRBV2 and TRBJ2-3; no definite D call. Trimming took off 3 bases at V and 8 bases at J, with 9 bases between the two ends. The length of the CDR3 is 12 residues. Germline CDR1 is SNHLY and CDR2 is FYNNEI. CDR3 coding DNA: TGTGCCAGCAGTGAGCTGGGCCCTACGCAGTATTTT. Translated: CASSELGPTQYF.

CDR3 DNA sequence: TGTGCCAGCAGCGTAGGCAGCTATGGCTACACCTTC. Translating it yields CASSVGSYGYTF. The chain uses TRBV9 and TRBJ1-2; D gene uncertain. Germline loops: CDR1 SGDLS, CDR2 YYNGEE. Trimming removed 0 bases from V and 4 bases from J, with 4 bases in between. The CDR3 is 12 residues long.

The rearrangement links TRBV15 to TRBJ2-1, with TRBD2 matching 16 bases. With V trimmed by 0 bases and J by 4 bases, 6 bases remained unmatched. CDR1 and CDR2 (germline): LNHNV, YYDKDF (reference sequence). The CDR3 contains 19 residues. CDR3: CATSRDGTSGRARYNEQFF. The DNA of the CDR3 is TGTGCCACCAGCAGAGATGGGACTAGCGGGAGGGCCAGGTACAATGAGCAGTTCTTC.

This clone was observed a few times. The V call is TRBV20-1, the J call TRBJ2-7; D remains unclear. This CDR3 region has 11 residues. Germline V gene sequence: CDR1 DFQATT, CDR2 SNEGSKA (reference sequence). Between the trimmed V and J ends, which lost 6 bases and 5 bases, there was a span of 11 bases. The CDR3 spells CSAPVDHEQYF. In DNA, the CDR3 is TGCAGTGCCCCAGTAGACCACGAGCAGTACTTC.

The chain recombines TRBV6-6 with TRBJ2-2, with 7 positions matching TRBD2. CDR1 and CDR2 (germline): MNHNY, SVGAGI (reference sequence). The length of the CDR3 is 13 residues. Trimming at V came to 6 bases and at J to 8 bases, leaving 6 bases not matched to a gene. Written as DNA, the CDR3 is TGTGCCAGCAGGGGCGGGAGAGTGGGGGAGCTGTTTTTT. The encoded protein is CASRGGRVGELFF.

In its sample, this clone was seen a few times. V usage is TRBV27 and J usage is TRBJ2-6, with D unclear. The V gene's germline CDR1 is MNHEY and CDR2 SMNVEV (reference sequence). V was pared by 6 bases and J by 0 bases, with 12 bases between. This CDR3 comprises 16 residues. The CDR3 is CASSQPRTSGANVLTF. The CDR3, as DNA: TGTGCCAGCAGCCAACCCAGGACCTCTGGGGCCAACGTCCTGACTTTC.